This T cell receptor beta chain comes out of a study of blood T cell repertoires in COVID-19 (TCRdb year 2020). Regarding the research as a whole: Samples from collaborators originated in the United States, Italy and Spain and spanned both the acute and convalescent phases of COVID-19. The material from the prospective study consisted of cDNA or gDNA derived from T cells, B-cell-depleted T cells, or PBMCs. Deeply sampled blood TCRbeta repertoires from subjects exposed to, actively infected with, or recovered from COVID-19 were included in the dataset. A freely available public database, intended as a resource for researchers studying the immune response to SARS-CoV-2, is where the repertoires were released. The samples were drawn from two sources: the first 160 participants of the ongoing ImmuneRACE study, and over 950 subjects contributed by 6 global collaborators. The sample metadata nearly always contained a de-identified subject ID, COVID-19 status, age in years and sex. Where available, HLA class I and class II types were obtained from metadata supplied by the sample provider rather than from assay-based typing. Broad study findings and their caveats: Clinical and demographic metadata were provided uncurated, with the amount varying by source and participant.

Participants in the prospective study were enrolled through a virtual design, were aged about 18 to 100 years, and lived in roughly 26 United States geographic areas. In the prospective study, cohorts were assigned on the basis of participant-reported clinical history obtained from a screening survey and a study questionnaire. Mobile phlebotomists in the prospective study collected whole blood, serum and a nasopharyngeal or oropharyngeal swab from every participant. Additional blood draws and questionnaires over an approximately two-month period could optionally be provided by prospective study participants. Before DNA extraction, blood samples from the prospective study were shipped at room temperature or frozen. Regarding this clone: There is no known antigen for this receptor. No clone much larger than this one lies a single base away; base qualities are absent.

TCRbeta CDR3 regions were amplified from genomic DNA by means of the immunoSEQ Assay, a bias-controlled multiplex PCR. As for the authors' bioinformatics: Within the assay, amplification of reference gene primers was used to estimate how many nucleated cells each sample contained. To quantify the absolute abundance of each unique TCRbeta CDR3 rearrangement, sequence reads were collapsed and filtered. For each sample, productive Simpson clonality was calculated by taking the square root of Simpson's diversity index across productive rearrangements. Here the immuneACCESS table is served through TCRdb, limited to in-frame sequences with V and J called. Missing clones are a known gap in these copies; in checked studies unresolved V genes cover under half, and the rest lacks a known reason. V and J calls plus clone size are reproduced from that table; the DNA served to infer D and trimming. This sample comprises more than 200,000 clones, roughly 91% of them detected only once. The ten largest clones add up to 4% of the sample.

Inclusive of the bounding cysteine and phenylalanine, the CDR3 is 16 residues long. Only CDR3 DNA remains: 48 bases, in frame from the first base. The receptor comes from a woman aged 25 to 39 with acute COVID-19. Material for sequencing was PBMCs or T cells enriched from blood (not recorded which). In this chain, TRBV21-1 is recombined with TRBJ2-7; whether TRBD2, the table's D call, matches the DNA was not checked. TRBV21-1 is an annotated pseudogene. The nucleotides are TGTGCCAGCAGCGGAAGTTCGGGAGGCTCGACCTACGAGCAGTACTTC. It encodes CASSGSSGGSTYEQYF.